This T cell receptor beta chain emerged from a study of a mutant IDH1 vaccine in newly diagnosed glioma. Time point specified: week 35, safety follow-up. Vaccination comprised doses that each held 300 ug of mutant IDH1 20-mer peptide, plus topical imiquimod. Deletions cut 4 bases from V and 3 bases from J, with 7 bases between. The CDR3 consists of 12 residues. From germline, CDR1 is MDHEN and CDR2 SYDVKM. Produced via immunoSEQ multiplex PCR; TCRdb's table is partial and in-frame only. The sample has about 58,000 clones; roughly four fifths are singletons. Remarks on this clone: The antigen remains unidentified.

The sequencing here drew on PBMCs, taken from a glioma patient whose treatment included an IDH1 peptide vaccine. This clonotype originated in a man between 35 and 55 years old with glioma. The chain couples TRBV28 to TRBJ2-7, with D possibly being TRBD1 (5 bases). The CDR3: CASSWGDYEQYF. Here the CDR3 DNA reads TGTGCCAGCAGTTGGGGCGACTACGAGCAGTACTTC.